The 27 T cell receptor beta chains below all came from one sample that was sequenced in a study of cytomegalovirus exposure and HLA in healthy donors. The PCR had 60 Vbeta and 13 Jbeta primers. Sequencing used immunoSEQ multiplex PCR; TCRdb keeps in-frame clones, though not all of them. Among about 150,000 clones listed, about 85% were seen once. Sequencing was performed on PBMCs. These receptors all come from a man under 40 in good health and CMV-seropositive.

The V gene is TRBV5-6, the J gene TRBJ1-1; 10 nucleotides match TRBD1. Per germline, CDR1 SGHDT and CDR2 YYEEEE. The V segment lost 6 bases and the J segment 0 bases; nucleotides outside the gene matches: 8. The CDR3 contains 16 residues. The CDR3 protein is CASTQGQGYMNTEAFF. CDR3 in DNA: TGTGCCAGCACCCAGGGACAGGGGTACATGAACACTGAAGCTTTCTTT. The full variable domain, in which reference TRBV5-6 and TRBJ1-1 provide the parts outside the CDR3, is DAGVTQSPTHLIKTRGQQVTLRCSPKSGHDTVSWYQQALGQGPQFIFQYYEEEERQRGNFPDRFSGHQFPNYSSELNVNALLLGDSALYLCASTQGQGYMNTEAFFGQGTRLTVV.

This chain links TRBV7-8 with TRBJ2-2; D is undetermined. V shed 5 bases and J shed 6 bases, with 7 bases lying between them. Germline V gives CDR1 SGHVS, CDR2 FQNEAQ. The CDR3 spans 12 residues. Written as DNA, the CDR3 is TGTGCCAGCAGCCAAACATCCGGGGAGCTGTTTTTT. It translates to CASSQTSGELFF.

V is TRBV2 and J is TRBJ2-5; D gene unclear. Trimming took off 4 bases at V and 1 base at J, with 10 bases between the two ends. Germline V gene data show CDR1 as SNHLY and CDR2 as FYNNEI. The CDR3 has 14 residues. The CDR3 loop reads CASSVDQAQETQYF. CDR3 DNA sequence: TGTGCCAGCAGTGTCGACCAGGCCCAAGAGACCCAGTACTTC.

This rearrangement joins TRBV1 to TRBJ2-1; the D call TRBD2 from the table was never checked on the DNA. TRBV1 is a known pseudogene. The CDR3 totals 22 residues. As DNA, the CDR3 is TGCACCAGCAGCCAAGATCATAGTTGCTCGGGGGTAGCGGGAGGGCCCTACAATGAGCAGTTCTTC. This translates into CTSSQDHSCSGVAGGPYNEQFF.

This chain uses TRBV11-2 with TRBJ1-1; possibly TRBD1 for D (5 bases). CDR3 size: 15 residues. CDR1 and CDR2 (germline): SGHAT, FQNNGV. Trimming left V 2 bases short and J 1 base short, with 11 bases between. The chain's CDR3 is CASSLRRQGNTEAFF. The CDR3, as DNA: TGTGCCAGCAGCTTACGTCGCCAGGGGAACACTGAAGCTTTCTTT.

The rearrangement uses TRBV9 and TRBJ1-5; 10 nucleotides agree with TRBD1. This CDR3 comprises 18 residues. Germline V gives CDR1 SGDLS, CDR2 YYNGEE. V shed 1 base, J shed 0 bases, and the junction held 7 bases outside the gene matches. CDR3 amino acids: CASSVRDRGYHSNQPQHF. Written as DNA, the CDR3 is TGTGCCAGCAGCGTACGGGACAGGGGATATCATAGCAATCAGCCCCAGCATTTT.

The rearrangement joins TRBV5-4 to TRBJ1-3, with a tentative D call TRBD1 (6 bases). The V gene lost 4 bases and the J gene lost 4 bases, with 9 bases spanning the gap. This CDR3 comprises 13 residues. Looked up from germline, CDR1 is SGHNT and CDR2 is YYREEE (reference sequence). The CDR3 loop is CASSPDRGNTIYF. CDR3 in DNA: TGTGCCAGCAGCCCAGACAGGGGAAACACCATATATTTT.

This sequence joins TRBV27 and TRBJ1-1; TRBD1 agrees at 10 bases. J gave up 5 bases and V 6 bases, and 6 bases lay outside the gene matches. This CDR3 is built from 14 residues. Germline V gene data show CDR1 as MNHEY and CDR2 as SMNVEV (reference sequence). The CDR3 bases are TGTGCCAGCAGACAGGACAGGGGGAGAACTGAAGCTTTCTTT. Its translation is CASRQDRGRTEAFF.

The chain links TRBV18 to TRBJ2-1; no clear D. In germline, CDR1 is KGHSH, CDR2 LQKENI. V lost 0 bases to trimming and J lost 8 bases, with 8 bases between them. The CDR3 runs to 13 residues. The CDR3 region is CASSPPAVHEQFF. The CDR3 nucleotides read TGTGCCAGCTCACCACCCGCGGTACATGAGCAGTTCTTC.

A word on this clone: As the CDR3 is not closed by the conserved phenylalanine or tryptophan, this likely results from a read error. Because the CDR3's place on the DNA is in doubt, the DNA is left out and the CDR3 is given as listed by TCRdb. CDR3 sequence reads: CASPDLELAGRC. The chain employs TRBV27 and TRBJ2-3; the table gives TRBD2 as D, unverified against the DNA. Germline CDR1 is MNHEY and CDR2 is SMNVEV (reference sequence). The CDR3 sequence runs 12 residues, both termini included.

The chain couples TRBV7-2 to TRBJ2-7, with 9 bases fitting TRBD1. Germline-derived CDR1 and CDR2 are SGHTA and FQGNSA. J was trimmed by 5 bases and V by 4 bases; bases with no gene match: 9. The CDR3 has 15 residues. CDR3 sequence (DNA): TGTGCCAGCAGCTGGACAGGGGTGGGTACGGACGAGCAGTACTTC. Residues: CASSWTGVGTDEQYF.

The chain recombines TRBV6-5 with TRBJ1-1, with a tentative D call TRBD1 (5 bases). V was cut by 9 bases and J by 1 base, with 15 bases left in between. This CDR3 is built from 14 residues. Germline CDR1 and CDR2: MNHEY and SVGAGI. CDR3 in amino acids: CASSKWGGNTEAFF. The CDR3 coding sequence is TGTGCCAGTAGTAAGTGGGGGGGGAACACTGAAGCTTTCTTT.

V is TRBV5-4 and J is TRBJ1-1; 7 bases are shared with TRBD1. J lost 6 bases, V lost 1 base, and 6 bases had no gene match. Per germline, CDR1 SGHNT and CDR2 YYREEE (reference sequence). The CDR3 contains 14 residues. CDR3 in amino acids: CASSLKTGPPEAFF. CDR3 bases: TGTGCCAGCAGCTTGAAGACAGGGCCCCCTGAAGCTTTCTTT.

The genes are TRBV5-4 and TRBJ2-1; 8 bases match TRBD1. Germline trimming cut 0 bases from V and 5 bases from J; bases unmatched to any gene: 4. The CDR3 is 15 residues long. Germline assignment: CDR1 SGHNT and CDR2 YYREEE (reference sequence). This CDR3 is CASSLGTGWDNEQFF. Written as DNA, the CDR3 is TGTGCCAGCAGCTTGGGGACAGGGTGGGACAATGAGCAGTTCTTC.

This clone was detected only once. The genes are TRBV4-1 and TRBJ2-2, with unresolved D. The germline V gene encodes CDR1 MGHRA and CDR2 YSYEKL. Trimming stripped 1 base from V and 7 bases from J, with 10 bases between. The CDR3 runs 14 residues. This CDR3 is CASSQASVRGELFF. CDR3 DNA sequence: TGCGCCAGCAGCCAAGCGTCGGTCCGCGGGGAGCTGTTTTTT.

The CDR3 sequence: CASSFSTSGAYNEQFF. The DNA of the CDR3 is TGTGCCAGCAGCTTTTCGACTAGCGGGGCCTACAATGAGCAGTTCTTC. The rearrangement uses TRBV5-4 and TRBJ2-1; 11 nucleotides agree with TRBD2. This CDR3 is built from 16 residues. CDR1 and CDR2 (germline): SGHNT, YYREEE (reference sequence). With 2 bases clipped from V and 2 bases from J, the junction kept 3 bases outside the gene matches.

The chain has TRBV5-1 and TRBJ2-1, with TRBD1 matching over 10 bases. V trimming: 5 bases; J trimming: 9 bases; junction bases outside the gene matches: 14. The CDR3 has 16 amino acids. Germline V gene sequence: CDR1 SGHRS, CDR2 YFSETQ. CDR3 loop: CASSDNRDRGFGEQFF. The CDR3 nucleotides are TGCGCCAGCAGTGATAACCGGGACAGGGGCTTTGGTGAGCAGTTCTTC.

The V call is TRBV5-4, the J call TRBJ1-4; D is undetermined. In germline, CDR1 is SGHNT, CDR2 YYREEE (reference sequence). The CDR3 has 14 residues. The V end lost 0 bases, the J end lost 1 base, and 4 bases lay between the germline ends. CDR3 DNA: TGTGCCAGCAGCTTGGAGCAAACTAATGAAAAACTGTTTTTT. This codes for CASSLEQTNEKLFF. The variable domain in full, with the rest retrieved from reference TRBV5-4 and TRBJ1-4, is ETGVTQSPTHLIKTRGQQVTLRCSSQSGHNTVSWYQQALGQGPQFIFQYYREEENGRGNFPPRFSGLQFPNYSSELNVNALELDDSALYLCASSLEQTNEKLFFGSGTQLSVL.

In its sample, this clone was seen a few times. This chain links TRBV7-8 with TRBJ1-2; unclear D gene. Germline assignment: CDR1 SGHVS and CDR2 FQNEAQ. CDR3 length equals 15 residues. Trimming left V 1 base short and J 4 bases short, with 13 bases between. CDR3 sequence (DNA): TGTGCCAGCAGCTTAGGAAGGGCCAGCGGCTATGGCTACACCTTC. Protein: CASSLGRASGYGYTF.

The rearrangement links TRBV4-1 to TRBJ1-2, with D perhaps matching TRBD1 (6 bases). The CDR3 is 17 residues long. Germline loops: CDR1 MGHRA, CDR2 YSYEKL. Deletions cut 4 bases from V and 4 bases from J, with 22 bases between. The CDR3 spells CASSPPSGGQNLYGYTF. The CDR3 region has the DNA TGCGCCAGCAGCCCCCCATCGGGAGGACAGAACCTCTATGGCTACACCTTC.

This sequence joins TRBV28 and TRBJ1-2, with a weak D call TRBD1 (6 bases). The CDR3 consists of 13 residues. V was cut by 9 bases and J by 1 base, with 12 bases left in between. Germline V CDR1 and CDR2: MDHEN, SYDVKM. DNA of the CDR3: TGTGCCAGTCAGACGGACAGTAACTATGGCTACACCTTC. Translating it yields CASQTDSNYGYTF.

This clone was found a few times. V gene TRBV6-1 combines with J gene TRBJ2-1, with a possible D match to TRBD2 (6 bases). The V gene's germline CDR1 is MNHNS and CDR2 SASEGT. V lost 7 bases to trimming and J lost 0 bases, with 10 bases between them. This CDR3 has 14 residues. The CDR3 sequence is CASMGTLSYNEQFF. The CDR3 DNA reads as TGTGCCAGCATGGGGACTCTCTCCTACAATGAGCAGTTCTTC.

The CDR3 DNA reads as TGTGCCTGGAGTACCGGGACAGGGACCTATGGCTACACCTTC. It encodes CAWSTGTGTYGYTF. This sequence joins TRBV30 and TRBJ1-2; 9 positions match TRBD1. The CDR3 totals 14 residues. The V and J ends lost 2 bases and 4 bases, in that order; junction bases with no gene match: 5. Germline assignment: CDR1 GTSNPN and CDR2 SVGIG (reference sequence). Full variable domain (remainder filled in from reference TRBV30 and TRBJ1-2): SQTIHQWPATLVQPVGSPLSLECTVEGTSNPNLYWYRQAAGRGLQLLFYSVGIGQISSEVPQNLSASRPQDRQFILSSKKLLLSDSGFYLCAWSTGTGTYGYTFGSGTRLTVV.

The J gene is TRBJ1-5, the V gene TRBV6-5; 9 nucleotides align to TRBD1. The ends lost 6 bases at V and 2 bases at J; junction bases unmatched: 2. The CDR3 sequence is 14 residues long. CDR1 and CDR2 (germline): MNHEY, SVGAGI. The DNA for the CDR3 is TGTGCCAGCAGGGGACAGGGAGGCAATCAGCCCCAGCATTTT. Protein product: CASRGQGGNQPQHF.

V is TRBV4-2 and J is TRBJ2-1, with D possibly TRBD2 on 6 matching bases. The CDR3 length is 14 residues. The V end lost 0 bases, the J end lost 6 bases, and 9 bases lay between the germline ends. Germline loops: CDR1 LGHNA, CDR2 YNFKEQ. CDR3 nucleotide sequence: TGTGCCAGCAGCCAAGATACGGGGGTCAATGAGCAGTTCTTC. Residues: CASSQDTGVNEQFF.

The J gene is TRBJ1-6, the V gene TRBV5-1, with TRBD1 identical over 7 bases. The germline V gene encodes CDR1 SGHRS and CDR2 YFSETQ. Losses at the gene ends were 0 bases for V and 8 bases for J; bases not matched to a gene: 8. The CDR3 is 16 amino acids. DNA of the CDR3: TGCGCCAGCAGCTTGGTGGCCCAGGGGGTAGATTCACCCCTCCACTTT. As protein: CASSLVAQGVDSPLHF.

The table lists this clone with a few counts. The chain uses TRBV19 and TRBJ2-1; 8 nucleotides match TRBD1. The CDR3 is 13 residues long. The V and J ends lost 6 bases and 6 bases, in that order; junction bases with no gene match: 4. Germline V gene sequence: CDR1 LNHDA, CDR2 SQIVND (reference sequence). The CDR3 sequence is CASSTTGGNEQFF. In DNA form, the CDR3 reads TGTGCCAGTAGCACAACAGGGGGCAATGAGCAGTTCTTC.